This TCR beta chain is drawn from a study of blood T cell repertoires in COVID-19. About the research overall: The samples span acute and convalescent COVID-19 from the United States, Italy and Spain. PBMCs, B-cell-depleted T cells, or T cells provided the cDNA or gDNA that made up the material.

V shed 6 bases and J 4 bases; nucleotides not matched to a gene: 4. This CDR3 comprises 13 residues. Germline lookup yields CDR1 SQVTM and CDR2 ANQGSEA. Some clones are missing from TCRdb's copy, which holds only in-frame ones; the method was immunoSEQ multiplex PCR. Of around 250,000 clones listed, 75% to 90% were seen once; the top ten hold around 4%. The sequenced sample consisted of PBMCs or T cells enriched from blood (not recorded which). The TCR comes from a young woman who had recovered from COVID-19. The chain uses TRBV29-1 and TRBJ2-5; TRBD1 aligns across 11 bases. The CDR3 is CSVGQGVGETQYF. CDR3 sequence (DNA): TGCAGCGTGGGACAGGGGGTCGGAGAGACCCAGTACTTC. The complete variable domain, with remaining parts taken from reference TRBV29-1 and TRBJ2-5, reads SAVISQKPSRDICQRGTSLTIQCQVDSQVTMMFWYRQQPGQSLTLIATANQGSEATYESGFVIDKFPISRPNLTFSTLTVSNMSPEDSSIYLCSVGQGVGETQYFGPGTRLLVL.